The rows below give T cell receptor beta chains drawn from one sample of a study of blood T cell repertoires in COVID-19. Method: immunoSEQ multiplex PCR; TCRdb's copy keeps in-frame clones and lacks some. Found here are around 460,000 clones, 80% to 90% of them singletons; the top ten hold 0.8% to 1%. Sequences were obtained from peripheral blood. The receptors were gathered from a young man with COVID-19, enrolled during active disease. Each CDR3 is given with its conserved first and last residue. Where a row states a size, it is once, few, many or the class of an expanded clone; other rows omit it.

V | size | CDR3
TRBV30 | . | CAWSVTGVGQPQHF
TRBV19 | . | CASSLGQGTDTQYF
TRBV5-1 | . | CASSLGTKNLNTEAFF
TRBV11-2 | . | CASSLNQENYGYTF
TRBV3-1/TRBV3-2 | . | CASSPRYNEQFF
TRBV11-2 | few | CASSLGWRAPQETQYF
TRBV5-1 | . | CASSLGASGSTYNEQFF
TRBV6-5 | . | CASSSRQGQIRYF
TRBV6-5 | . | CASNSGGRGYTF
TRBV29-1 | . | CSVEVGDTGETQYF
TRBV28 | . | CASTPGTHGANEQFF
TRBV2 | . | CASSVAGLYTQYF
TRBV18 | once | CASSRTSGNRETGELFF
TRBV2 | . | CASMGQGVSNQPQHF
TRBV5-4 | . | CASSRPGNEEGSYGYTF
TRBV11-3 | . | CASSPLPGFSYNEQFF
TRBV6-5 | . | CASAKQGAISSGYTF
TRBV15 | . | CATSRDKGHLEKLFF
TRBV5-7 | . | CASSLRGSHTEAFF
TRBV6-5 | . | CASRAAGADNEQFF
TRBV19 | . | CASSLFGTGDQPQHF
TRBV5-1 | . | CASSLELSTQYF